The text below deals with one T cell receptor (beta chain). The sample belongs to a study of blood T cell repertoires in COVID-19. Study summary: Samples taken during acute and convalescent COVID-19 were collected in the United States, Italy and Spain.

As originally analysed: It was from reference gene primer amplification that nucleated cell counts were estimated. TCRdb's copy holds only in-frame clones and misses some; the assay was immunoSEQ multiplex PCR. V and J calls and clone size follow that table, whereas D and trimming were derived from the DNA. The sample shows around 100,000 clones, roughly 71% of them seen only once. CDR1 MDHEN and CDR2 SYDVKM come from the germline V gene. Trimming at V came to 5 bases and at J to 8 bases, leaving 11 bases not matched to a gene. CDR3 length: 14 residues. V gene TRBV28 combines with J gene TRBJ1-2; 7 bases align to TRBD1. The receptor was derived from a man aged 80 or over with acute or convalescent COVID-19. The material sequenced was peripheral blood. CDR3 in amino acids: CASSQTGTVSGYTF. In nucleotides, the CDR3 is TGTGCCAGCAGTCAAACCGGGACAGTGAGCGGCTACACCTTC.